These T cell receptor beta chains were read from a single sample in a study of a mutant IDH1 vaccine in newly diagnosed glioma. The table came from immunoSEQ multiplex PCR; TCRdb's copy has only in-frame clones and leaves some out. The sample consists of roughly 84,000 clones, over 70% of them appearing once. The starting material was PBMCs, obtained from a glioma patient treated with radiotherapy, temozolomide or both. The receptor set was obtained from a man aged 35 to 55 with glioma. Some clones in this sample may be carry-over from other donors' samples. Both conserved end residues are part of each CDR3. Fields, in order: D gene, V gene, J gene, clone size, CDR3 protein, CDR3 DNA. D genes are given only for firm matches. Expanded clones get a size class; other rows say once, few or many, or leave the size out.

d_gene: NA; v_gene: TRBV30; j_gene: TRBJ1-6; abundance: NA; CDR3aa: CAWSVKGNSPLHF; CDR3nt: TGTGCCTGGAGTGTCAAGGGGAATTCACCCCTCCACTTT
d_gene: NA; v_gene: TRBV6-5; j_gene: TRBJ1-2; abundance: NA; CDR3aa: CASSYEGGGAYGYTF; CDR3nt: TGTGCCAGCAGTTACGAGGGAGGGGGAGCCTATGGCTACACCTTC
d_gene: NA; v_gene: TRBV7-3; j_gene: TRBJ2-7; abundance: few; CDR3aa: CASSLGARYEQYF; CDR3nt: TGTGCCAGCAGCTTAGGGGCCCGCTACGAGCAGTACTTC
d_gene: NA; v_gene: TRBV29-1; j_gene: TRBJ1-1; abundance: NA; CDR3aa: CSVEAGRGGQGTEAFF; CDR3nt: TGCAGCGTTGAAGCAGGTCGGGGAGGCCAGGGAACCGAAGCTTTCTTT
d_gene: NA; v_gene: TRBV9; j_gene: TRBJ2-1; abundance: NA; CDR3aa: CASSVGTANEQFF; CDR3nt: TGTGCCAGCAGCGTTGGGACGGCCAATGAGCAGTTCTTC
d_gene: NA; v_gene: TRBV6-5; j_gene: TRBJ1-2; abundance: NA; CDR3aa: CASSYGQRNGYTF; CDR3nt: TGTGCCAGCAGTTACGGGCAGCGGAATGGCTACACCTTC
d_gene: NA; v_gene: TRBV6-1; j_gene: TRBJ2-7; abundance: NA; CDR3aa: CASSEIGLYEQYF; CDR3nt: TGTGCCAGCAGTGAGATTGGGCTTTACGAGCAGTACTTC
d_gene: NA; v_gene: TRBV5-1; j_gene: TRBJ2-3; abundance: NA; CDR3aa: CASSTGDTQYF; CDR3nt: TGCGCCAGCAGCACGGGGGATACGCAGTATTTT
d_gene: NA; v_gene: TRBV9; j_gene: TRBJ2-1; abundance: NA; CDR3aa: CASSVASTTDEQFF; CDR3nt: TGTGCCAGCAGCGTCGCGAGCACGACGGATGAGCAGTTCTTC
d_gene: TRBD2; v_gene: TRBV5-1; j_gene: TRBJ2-3; abundance: NA; CDR3aa: CASSLAAGGPDTQYF; CDR3nt: TGCGCCAGCAGCTTGGCTGCGGGGGGGCCGGATACGCAGTATTTT
d_gene: NA; v_gene: TRBV30; j_gene: TRBJ2-3; abundance: few; CDR3aa: CACVQGNKADTQYF; CDR3nt: TGTGCCTGTGTGCAGGGTAACAAGGCAGATACGCAGTATTTT
d_gene: TRBD2; v_gene: TRBV7-9; j_gene: TRBJ2-2; abundance: NA; CDR3aa: CASSLGGGDTGELFF; CDR3nt: TGTGCCAGCAGCTTAGGCGGGGGGGACACCGGGGAGCTGTTTTTT
d_gene: NA; v_gene: TRBV6-1; j_gene: TRBJ2-7; abundance: NA; CDR3aa: CASSGTFGGLSYEQYF; CDR3nt: TGTGCCAGCAGTGGGACTTTTGGGGGACTCTCCTACGAGCAGTACTTC
d_gene: TRBD1; v_gene: TRBV4-2; j_gene: TRBJ2-2; abundance: NA; CDR3aa: CASSHEQGTGELFF; CDR3nt: TGTGCCAGCAGCCACGAACAGGGGACCGGGGAGCTGTTTTTT
d_gene: NA; v_gene: TRBV5-1; j_gene: TRBJ1-1; abundance: NA; CDR3aa: CASSFQGRNTEAFF; CDR3nt: TGCGCCAGCAGCTTTCAGGGGAGGAACACTGAAGCTTTCTTT
d_gene: TRBD1; v_gene: TRBV27; j_gene: TRBJ2-1; abundance: once; CDR3aa: CASSALDRGLRNEQFF; CDR3nt: TGTGCCAGCAGTGCCTTGGACAGGGGGCTACGGAATGAGCAGTTCTTC
d_gene: NA; v_gene: TRBV7-8; j_gene: TRBJ2-5; abundance: many; CDR3aa: CASSVTDQETQYF; CDR3nt: TGTGCCAGCAGCGTGACGGACCAAGAGACCCAGTACTTC
d_gene: NA; v_gene: TRBV30; j_gene: TRBJ1-3; abundance: once; CDR3aa: CAWSAGQASGNTIYF; CDR3nt: TGTGCCTGGAGCGCCGGACAAGCTTCTGGAAACACCATATATTTT
d_gene: NA; v_gene: TRBV5-5; j_gene: TRBJ1-5; abundance: NA; CDR3aa: CASSLGTELRQPQHF; CDR3nt: TGTGCCAGCAGCTTGGGTACGGAGTTAAGACAGCCCCAGCATTTT
d_gene: TRBD1; v_gene: TRBV19; j_gene: TRBJ2-7; abundance: NA; CDR3aa: CASSRQGEIYEQYF; CDR3nt: TGTGCCAGTAGCCGACAGGGAGAGATCTACGAGCAGTACTTC
d_gene: NA; v_gene: TRBV7-9; j_gene: TRBJ1-1; abundance: NA; CDR3aa: CASSTGTVGYTEAFF; CDR3nt: TGTGCCAGCAGCACGGGGACGGTGGGGTACACTGAAGCTTTCTTT
d_gene: NA; v_gene: TRBV13; j_gene: TRBJ2-7; abundance: NA; CDR3aa: CASSLHVGSSYEQYF; CDR3nt: TGTGCCAGCAGCCTACATGTAGGTAGCTCCTACGAGCAGTACTTC
d_gene: NA; v_gene: TRBV7-8; j_gene: TRBJ2-7; abundance: NA; CDR3aa: CASSLARGGYEQYF; CDR3nt: TGTGCCAGCAGCTTAGCGCGCGGAGGCTACGAGCAGTACTTC
d_gene: NA; v_gene: TRBV7-9; j_gene: TRBJ1-2; abundance: NA; CDR3aa: CASHRGQNYGYTF; CDR3nt: TGTGCCAGCCACCGCGGACAGAACTATGGCTACACCTTC
d_gene: NA; v_gene: TRBV7-6; j_gene: TRBJ1-4; abundance: NA; CDR3aa: CASSQGLANEKLFF; CDR3nt: TGTGCCAGCAGTCAAGGATTGGCTAATGAAAAACTGTTTTTT
d_gene: NA; v_gene: TRBV6-5; j_gene: TRBJ1-3; abundance: NA; CDR3aa: CASSYLQPVSGNTIYF; CDR3nt: TGTGCCAGCAGTTACTTACAGCCAGTCTCTGGAAACACCATATATTTT
d_gene: TRBD1; v_gene: TRBV15; j_gene: TRBJ2-7; abundance: few; CDR3aa: CATSKGTGNYEQYF; CDR3nt: TGTGCCACCAGCAAAGGGACAGGGAACTACGAGCAGTACTTC
d_gene: NA; v_gene: TRBV9; j_gene: TRBJ1-1; abundance: NA; CDR3aa: CASSENRFTEAFF; CDR3nt: TGTGCCAGCAGCGAAAACAGGTTCACTGAAGCTTTCTTT
d_gene: NA; v_gene: TRBV5-1; j_gene: TRBJ1-5; abundance: NA; CDR3aa: CASRRDDSNQPQHF; CDR3nt: TGCGCCAGCAGACGGGACGATAGCAATCAGCCCCAGCATTTT
d_gene: NA; v_gene: TRBV30; j_gene: TRBJ1-2; abundance: few; CDR3aa: CAWRTGWNGYTF; CDR3nt: TGTGCCTGGAGAACAGGGTGGAATGGCTACACCTTC
d_gene: NA; v_gene: TRBV19; j_gene: TRBJ2-7; abundance: NA; CDR3aa: CASNPGHMAYEQYF; CDR3nt: TGTGCCAGTAACCCGGGACATATGGCCTACGAGCAGTACTTC
d_gene: NA; v_gene: TRBV7-9; j_gene: TRBJ2-3; abundance: NA; CDR3aa: CASTRRGTGTDTQYF; CDR3nt: TGTGCCAGCACCCGGAGGGGGACCGGCACAGATACGCAGTATTTT
d_gene: TRBD1; v_gene: TRBV5-1; j_gene: TRBJ1-1; abundance: NA; CDR3aa: CASSRDRGMNTEAFF; CDR3nt: TGCGCCAGCAGCCGGGACAGGGGCATGAACACTGAAGCTTTCTTT
d_gene: NA; v_gene: TRBV7-9; j_gene: TRBJ1-5; abundance: medium-sized; CDR3aa: CASSLGGYSNQPQHF; CDR3nt: TGTGCCAGCAGCCTTGGCGGGTATAGCAATCAGCCCCAGCATTTT
d_gene: TRBD1; v_gene: TRBV5-1; j_gene: TRBJ2-7; abundance: NA; CDR3aa: CASNPGQDSYEQYF; CDR3nt: TGCGCCAGCAACCCGGGACAGGACTCCTACGAGCAGTACTTC
d_gene: NA; v_gene: TRBV7-2; j_gene: TRBJ1-1; abundance: NA; CDR3aa: CASSLGGVNTEAFF; CDR3nt: TGTGCCAGCAGCTTAGGAGGGGTGAACACTGAAGCTTTCTTT